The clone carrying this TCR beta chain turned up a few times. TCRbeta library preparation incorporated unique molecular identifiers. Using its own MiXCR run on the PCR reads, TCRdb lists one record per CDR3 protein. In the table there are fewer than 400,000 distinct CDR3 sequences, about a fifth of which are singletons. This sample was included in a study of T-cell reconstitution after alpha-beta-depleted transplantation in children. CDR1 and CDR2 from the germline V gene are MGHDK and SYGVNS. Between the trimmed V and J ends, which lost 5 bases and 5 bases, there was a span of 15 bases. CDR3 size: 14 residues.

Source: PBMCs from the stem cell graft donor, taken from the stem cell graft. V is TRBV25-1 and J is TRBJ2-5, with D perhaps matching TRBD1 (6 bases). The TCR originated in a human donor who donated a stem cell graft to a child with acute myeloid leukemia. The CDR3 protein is CASSSTGSVETQYF. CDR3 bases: TGTGCCAGCAGTAGTACAGGGAGCGTGGAGACCCAGTACTTC.